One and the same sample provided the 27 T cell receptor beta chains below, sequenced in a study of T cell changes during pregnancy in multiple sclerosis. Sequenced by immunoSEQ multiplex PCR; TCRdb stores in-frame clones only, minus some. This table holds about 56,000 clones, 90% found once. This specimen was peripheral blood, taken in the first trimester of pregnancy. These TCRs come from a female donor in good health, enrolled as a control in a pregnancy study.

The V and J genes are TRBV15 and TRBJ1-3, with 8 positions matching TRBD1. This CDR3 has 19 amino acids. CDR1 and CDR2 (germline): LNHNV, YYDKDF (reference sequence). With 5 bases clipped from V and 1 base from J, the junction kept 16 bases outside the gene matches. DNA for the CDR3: TGTGCCACCAGCCTCCGATACCGCGGACAGGGTACGTCTGGAAACACCATATATTTT. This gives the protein CATSLRYRGQGTSGNTIYF. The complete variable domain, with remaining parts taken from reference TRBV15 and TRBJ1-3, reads DAMVIQNPRYQVTQFGKPVTLSCSQTLNHNVMYWYQQKSSQAPKLLFHYYDKDFNNEADTPDNFQSRRPNTSFCFLDIRSPGLGDTAMYLCATSLRYRGQGTSGNTIYFGEGSWLTVV.

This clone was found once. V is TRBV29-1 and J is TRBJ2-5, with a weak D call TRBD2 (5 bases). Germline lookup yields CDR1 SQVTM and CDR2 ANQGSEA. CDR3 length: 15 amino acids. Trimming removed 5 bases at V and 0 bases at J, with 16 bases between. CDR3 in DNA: TGCAGCGTTAGGGCTCGAGCGGTTCACCAAGAGACCCAGTACTTC. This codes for CSVRARAVHQETQYF.

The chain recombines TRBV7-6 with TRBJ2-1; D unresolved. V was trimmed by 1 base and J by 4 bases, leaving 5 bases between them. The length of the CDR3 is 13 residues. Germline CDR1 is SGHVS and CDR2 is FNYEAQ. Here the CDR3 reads CASSLDGYNEQFF. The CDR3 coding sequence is TGTGCCAGCAGCTTAGACGGGTACAATGAGCAGTTCTTC.

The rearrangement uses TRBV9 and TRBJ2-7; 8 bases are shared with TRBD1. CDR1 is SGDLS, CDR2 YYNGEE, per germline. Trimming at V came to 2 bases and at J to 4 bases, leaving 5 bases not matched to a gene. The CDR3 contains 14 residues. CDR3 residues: CASSVTRQGYEQYF. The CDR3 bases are TGTGCCAGCAGCGTGACCCGACAGGGGTACGAGCAGTACTTC.

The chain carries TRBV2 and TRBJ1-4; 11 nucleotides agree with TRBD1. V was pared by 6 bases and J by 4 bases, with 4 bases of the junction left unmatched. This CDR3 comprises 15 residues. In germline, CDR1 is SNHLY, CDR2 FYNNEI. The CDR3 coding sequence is TGTGCCAGCAGACCGGGACAGGGGGGTAATGAAAAACTGTTTTTT. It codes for CASRPGQGGNEKLFF.

The CDR3 region is CASSLAGDRRNIQYF. The CDR3 coding sequence is TGTGCCAGCAGCTTGGCTGGGGACAGAAGAAACATTCAGTACTTC. This rearrangement joins TRBV5-4 to TRBJ2-4, with 7 positions matching TRBD1. Germline-derived CDR1 and CDR2 are SGHNT and YYREEE (reference sequence). The CDR3 consists of 15 residues. The V segment lost 0 bases and the J segment 6 bases; nucleotides outside the gene matches: 6.

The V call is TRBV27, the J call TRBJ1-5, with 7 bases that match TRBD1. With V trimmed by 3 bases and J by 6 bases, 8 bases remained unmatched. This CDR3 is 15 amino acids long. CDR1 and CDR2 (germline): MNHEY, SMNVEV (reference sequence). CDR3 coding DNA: TGTGCCAGCAGTTTGGTGACAGGGTTGGGTCAGCCCCAGCATTTT. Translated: CASSLVTGLGQPQHF.

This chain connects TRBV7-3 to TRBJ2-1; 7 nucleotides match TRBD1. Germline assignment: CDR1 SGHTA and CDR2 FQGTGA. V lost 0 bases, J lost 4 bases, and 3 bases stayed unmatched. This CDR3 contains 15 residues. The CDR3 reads CASSLTQGTYNEQFF. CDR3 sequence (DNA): TGTGCCAGCAGCTTAACACAGGGGACGTACAATGAGCAGTTCTTC.

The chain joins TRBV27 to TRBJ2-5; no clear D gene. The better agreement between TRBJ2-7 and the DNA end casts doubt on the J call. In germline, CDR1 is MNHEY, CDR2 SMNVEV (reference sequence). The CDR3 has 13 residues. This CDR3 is CASSLQSSYEQYF. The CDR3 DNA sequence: TGTGCCAGCAGTTTACAAAGCTCCTACGAGCAGTACTTC.

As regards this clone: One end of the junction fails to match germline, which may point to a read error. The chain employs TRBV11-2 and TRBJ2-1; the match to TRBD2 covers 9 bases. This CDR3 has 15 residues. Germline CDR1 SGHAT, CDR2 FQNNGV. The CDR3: CASSYEGYGREGPIF. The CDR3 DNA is TGTGCCAGCAGCTATGAGGGTTATGGGCGGGAGGGACCAATCTTC.

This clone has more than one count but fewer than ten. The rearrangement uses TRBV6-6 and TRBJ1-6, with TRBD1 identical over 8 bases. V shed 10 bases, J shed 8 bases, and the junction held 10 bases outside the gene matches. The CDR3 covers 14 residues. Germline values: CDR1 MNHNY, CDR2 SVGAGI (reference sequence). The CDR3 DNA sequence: TGTGCCACCACAACAGGACAGGGCCATTCACCCCTCCACTTT. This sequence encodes CATTTGQGHSPLHF.

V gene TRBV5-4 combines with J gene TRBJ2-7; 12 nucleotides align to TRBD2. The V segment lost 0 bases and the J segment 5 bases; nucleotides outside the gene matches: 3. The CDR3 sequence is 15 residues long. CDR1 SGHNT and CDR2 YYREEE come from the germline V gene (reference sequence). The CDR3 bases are TGTGCCAGCAGCTTGGAGGCTAGCGGGAGGGACGAGCAGTACTTC. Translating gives CASSLEASGRDEQYF.

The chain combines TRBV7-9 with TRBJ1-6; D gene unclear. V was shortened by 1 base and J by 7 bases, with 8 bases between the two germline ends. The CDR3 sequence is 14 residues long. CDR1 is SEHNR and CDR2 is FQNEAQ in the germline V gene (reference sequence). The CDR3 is CASSLVSLNSPLHF. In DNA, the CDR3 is TGTGCCAGCAGCTTAGTATCCCTAAATTCACCCCTCCACTTT.

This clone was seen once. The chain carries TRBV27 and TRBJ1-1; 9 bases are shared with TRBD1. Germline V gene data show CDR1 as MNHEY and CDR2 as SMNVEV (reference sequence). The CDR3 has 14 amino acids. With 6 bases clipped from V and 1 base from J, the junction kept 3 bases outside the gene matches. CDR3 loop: CASSWGQGNTEAFF. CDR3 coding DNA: TGTGCCAGCAGCTGGGGACAGGGGAACACTGAAGCTTTCTTT.

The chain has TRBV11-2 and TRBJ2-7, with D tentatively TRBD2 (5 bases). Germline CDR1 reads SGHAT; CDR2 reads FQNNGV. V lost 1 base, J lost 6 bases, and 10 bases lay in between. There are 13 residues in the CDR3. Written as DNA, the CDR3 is TGTGCCAGCAGCTTAGTGAGAGGGCCCGAGCAGTACTTC. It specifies CASSLVRGPEQYF.

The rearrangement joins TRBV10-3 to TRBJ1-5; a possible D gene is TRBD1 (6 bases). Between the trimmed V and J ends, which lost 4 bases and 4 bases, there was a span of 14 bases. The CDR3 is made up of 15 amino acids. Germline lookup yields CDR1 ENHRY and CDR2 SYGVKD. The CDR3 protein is CAISGGGLQNQPQHF. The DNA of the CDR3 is TGTGCCATCAGTGGGGGGGGGCTCCAGAATCAGCCCCAGCATTTT.

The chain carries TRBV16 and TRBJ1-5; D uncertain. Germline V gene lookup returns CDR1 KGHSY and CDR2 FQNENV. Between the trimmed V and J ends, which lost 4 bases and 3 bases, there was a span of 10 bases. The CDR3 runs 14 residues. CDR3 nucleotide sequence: TGTGCCAGCAGCCGACAAAAGGCCAATCAGCCCCAGCATTTT. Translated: CASSRQKANQPQHF. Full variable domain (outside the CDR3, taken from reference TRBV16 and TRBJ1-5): GEEVAQTPKHLVRGEGQKAKLYCAPIKGHSYVFWYQQVLKNEFKFLISFQNENVFDETGMPKERFSAKCLPNSPCSLEIQATKLEDSAVYFCASSRQKANQPQHFGDGTRLSIL.

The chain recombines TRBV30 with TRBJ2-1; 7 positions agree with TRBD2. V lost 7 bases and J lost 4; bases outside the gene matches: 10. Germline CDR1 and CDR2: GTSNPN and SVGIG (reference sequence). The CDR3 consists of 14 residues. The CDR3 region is CASTGAGLYNEQFF. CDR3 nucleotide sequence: TGTGCCTCTACCGGGGCGGGACTATACAATGAGCAGTTCTTC. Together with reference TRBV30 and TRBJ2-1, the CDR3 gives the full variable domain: SQTIHQWPATLVQPVGSPLSLECTVEGTSNPNLYWYRQAAGRGLQLLFYSVGIGQISSEVPQNLSASRPQDRQFILSSKKLLLSDSGFYLCASTGAGLYNEQFFGPGTRLTVL.

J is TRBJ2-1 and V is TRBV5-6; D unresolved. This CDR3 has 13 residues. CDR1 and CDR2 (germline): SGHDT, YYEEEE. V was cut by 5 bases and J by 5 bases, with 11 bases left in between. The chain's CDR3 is CASSPDLHNEQFF. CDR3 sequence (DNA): TGTGCCAGCAGTCCCGACTTACACAATGAGCAGTTCTTC.

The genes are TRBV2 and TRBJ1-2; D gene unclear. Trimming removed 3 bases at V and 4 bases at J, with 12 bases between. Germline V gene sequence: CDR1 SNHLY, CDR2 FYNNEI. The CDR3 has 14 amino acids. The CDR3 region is CASSDFPGSYGYTF. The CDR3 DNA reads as TGTGCCAGCAGTGATTTCCCGGGATCCTATGGCTACACCTTC.

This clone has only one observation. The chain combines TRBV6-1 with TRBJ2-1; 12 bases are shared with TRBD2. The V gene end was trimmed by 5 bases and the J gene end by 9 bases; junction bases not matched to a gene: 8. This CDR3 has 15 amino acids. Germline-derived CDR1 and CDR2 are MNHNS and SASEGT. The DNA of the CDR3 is TGTGCCAGCAGTCGACTAGCGGGAGACGGAGGTGAGCAGTTCTTC. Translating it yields CASSRLAGDGGEQFF.

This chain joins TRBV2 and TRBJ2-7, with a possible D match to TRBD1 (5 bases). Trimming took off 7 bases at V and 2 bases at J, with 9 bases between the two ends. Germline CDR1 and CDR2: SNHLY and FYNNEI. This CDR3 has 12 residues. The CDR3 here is CASMGQTYEQYF. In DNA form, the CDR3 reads TGTGCCAGCATGGGGCAGACCTACGAGCAGTACTTC.

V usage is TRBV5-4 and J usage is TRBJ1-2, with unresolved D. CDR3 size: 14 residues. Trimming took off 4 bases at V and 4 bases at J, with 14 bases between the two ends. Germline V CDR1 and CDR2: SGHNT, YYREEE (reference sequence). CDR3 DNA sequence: TGTGCCAGCAGCGACTTAGGTGGGAGCTATGGCTACACCTTC. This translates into CASSDLGGSYGYTF.

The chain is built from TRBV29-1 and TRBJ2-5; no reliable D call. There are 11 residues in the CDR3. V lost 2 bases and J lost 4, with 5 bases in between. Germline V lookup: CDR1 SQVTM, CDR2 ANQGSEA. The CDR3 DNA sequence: TGCAGCGTTGAAATGGCAGAGACCCAGTACTTC. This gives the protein CSVEMAETQYF.

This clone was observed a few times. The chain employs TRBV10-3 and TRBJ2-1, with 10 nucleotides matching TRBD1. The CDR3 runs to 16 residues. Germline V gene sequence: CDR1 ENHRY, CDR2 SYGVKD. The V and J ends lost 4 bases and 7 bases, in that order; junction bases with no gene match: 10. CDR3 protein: CAISGNPGQGRNEQFF. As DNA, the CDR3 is TGTGCCATCAGTGGCAACCCGGGACAGGGGCGAAATGAGCAGTTCTTC.

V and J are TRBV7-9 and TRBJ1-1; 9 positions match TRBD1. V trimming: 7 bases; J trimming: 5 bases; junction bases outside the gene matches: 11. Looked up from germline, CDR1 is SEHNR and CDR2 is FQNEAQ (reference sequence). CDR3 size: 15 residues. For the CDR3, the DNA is TGTGCCAGCATCTCTCCGGGGACAGGGACAACTGAAGCTTTCTTT. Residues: CASISPGTGTTEAFF.

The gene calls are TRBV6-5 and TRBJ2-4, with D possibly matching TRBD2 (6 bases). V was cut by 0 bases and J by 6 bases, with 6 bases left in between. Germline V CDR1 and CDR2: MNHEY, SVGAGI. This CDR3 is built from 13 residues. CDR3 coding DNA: TGTGCCAGCAGTTACTCCGGGGGAAACATTCAGTACTTC. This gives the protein CASSYSGGNIQYF.